This record looks at one T cell receptor beta chain sequence and its context. Seattle enrolled patients during active infection and tracked them longitudinally. V lost 5 bases, J lost 5 bases, and 7 bases stayed unmatched. This CDR3 has 14 amino acids. Germline V CDR1 and CDR2: MNHNY, SVGAGI (reference sequence). This record belongs to a study of blood T cell repertoires in COVID-19. Study context: Samples came from the United States, Italy and Spain, spanning acute and convalescent COVID-19. PBMCs, B-cell-depleted T cells, or T cells were the source of the cDNA or gDNA that made up the material.

Original handling: Researchers report that nucleated cell counts were estimated from reference gene primer amplification. The table came from immunoSEQ multiplex PCR; TCRdb's copy has only in-frame clones and leaves some out. V, J and clone size are those of that table, while D and trimming were read from the DNA. The table lists approximately 330,000 clones, roughly 89% of them singletons. The clonotype comes from a man aged 25 to 40 with COVID-19, enrolled during active disease. The chain employs TRBV6-6 and TRBJ1-1, with TRBD1 identical over 8 bases. Sequenced material: peripheral blood. The CDR3 region is CASSRQGAPTEAFF. The CDR3 DNA reads as TGTGCCAGCAGTCGTCAGGGGGCGCCGACTGAAGCTTTCTTT.